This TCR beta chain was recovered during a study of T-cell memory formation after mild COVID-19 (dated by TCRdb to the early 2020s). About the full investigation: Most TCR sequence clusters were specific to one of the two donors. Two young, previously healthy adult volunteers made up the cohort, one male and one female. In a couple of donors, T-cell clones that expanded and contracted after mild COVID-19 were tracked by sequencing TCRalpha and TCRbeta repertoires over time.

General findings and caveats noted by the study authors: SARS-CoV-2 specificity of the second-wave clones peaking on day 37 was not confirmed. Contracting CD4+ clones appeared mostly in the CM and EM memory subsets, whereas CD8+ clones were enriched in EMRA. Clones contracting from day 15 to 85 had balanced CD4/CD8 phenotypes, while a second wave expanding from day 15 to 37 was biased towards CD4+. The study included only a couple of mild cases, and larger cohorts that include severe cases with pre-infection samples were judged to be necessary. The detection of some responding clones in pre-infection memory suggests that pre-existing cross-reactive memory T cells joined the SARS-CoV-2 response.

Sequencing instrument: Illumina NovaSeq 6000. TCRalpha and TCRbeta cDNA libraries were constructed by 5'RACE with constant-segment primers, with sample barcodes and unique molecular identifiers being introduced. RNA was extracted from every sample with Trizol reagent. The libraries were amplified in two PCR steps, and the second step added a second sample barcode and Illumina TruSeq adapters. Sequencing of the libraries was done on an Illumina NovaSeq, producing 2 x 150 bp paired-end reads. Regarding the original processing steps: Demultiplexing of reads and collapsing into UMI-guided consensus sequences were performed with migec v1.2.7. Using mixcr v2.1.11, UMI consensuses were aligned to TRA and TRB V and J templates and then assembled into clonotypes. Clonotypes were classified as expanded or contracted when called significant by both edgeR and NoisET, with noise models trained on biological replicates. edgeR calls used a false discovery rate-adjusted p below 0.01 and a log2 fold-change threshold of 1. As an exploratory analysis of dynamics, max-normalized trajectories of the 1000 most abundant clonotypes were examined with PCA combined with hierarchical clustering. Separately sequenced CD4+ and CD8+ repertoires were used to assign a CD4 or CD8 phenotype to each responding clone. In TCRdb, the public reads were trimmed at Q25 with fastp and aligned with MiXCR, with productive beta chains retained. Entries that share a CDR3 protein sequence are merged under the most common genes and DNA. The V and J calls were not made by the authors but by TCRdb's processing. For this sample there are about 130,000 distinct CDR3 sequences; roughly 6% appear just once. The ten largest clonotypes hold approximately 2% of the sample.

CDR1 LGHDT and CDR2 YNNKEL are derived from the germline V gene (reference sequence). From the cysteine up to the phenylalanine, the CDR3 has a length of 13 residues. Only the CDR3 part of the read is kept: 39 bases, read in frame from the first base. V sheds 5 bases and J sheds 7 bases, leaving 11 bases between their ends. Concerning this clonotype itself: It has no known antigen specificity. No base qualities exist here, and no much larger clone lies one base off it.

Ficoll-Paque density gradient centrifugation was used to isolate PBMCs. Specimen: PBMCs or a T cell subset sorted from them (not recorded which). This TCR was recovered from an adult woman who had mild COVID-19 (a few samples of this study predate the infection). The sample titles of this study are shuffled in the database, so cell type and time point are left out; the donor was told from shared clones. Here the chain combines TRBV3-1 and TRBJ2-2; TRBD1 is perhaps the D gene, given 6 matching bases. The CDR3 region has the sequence CASSSGVDGELFF. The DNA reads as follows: TGTGCCAGCAGCTCAGGGGTGGACGGGGAGCTGTTTTTT.